This T cell receptor beta chain emerged from a study of blood T cell repertoires in COVID-19. Study-wide background: Sites in the United States, Italy and Spain provided acute and convalescent COVID-19 samples. Sample material is recorded as cDNA or gDNA derived from T cells, B-cell-depleted T cells, or PBMCs.

This clone has more than one count but fewer than ten. Authors' processing steps: Reference gene primer amplification gave estimated nucleated cell counts. Sequencing used immunoSEQ multiplex PCR; TCRdb keeps in-frame clones, though not all of them. The V and J calls and clone size come from that table; D and trimming were worked out from the DNA. The sample has around 100,000 clones, 80% to 95% seen once. Trimming took 4 bases from V and 0 from J; bases not matched to a gene: 3. Germline assignment: CDR1 KGHSH and CDR2 LQKENI. The CDR3 extends over 16 amino acids. Sequences were obtained from peripheral blood. V gene TRBV18 combines with J gene TRBJ2-6, with 7 bases lining up with TRBD1. This TCR was recovered from a human donor with active COVID-19. The donor label of this sample is uncertain. CDR3 sequence: CASSRDSPSGANVLTF. CDR3 DNA sequence: TGTGCCAGCTCACGGGACAGCCCCTCTGGGGCCAACGTCCTGACTTTC.